Below are 21 T cell receptor beta chains sequenced from a single sample in a study of T-cell memory formation after mild COVID-19. TCRdb redid the calling of the 5' RACE reads with MiXCR, one entry per CDR3 protein. Of fewer than 250,000 distinct CDR3 sequences in the sample, around 25% were seen once. The sequenced sample was PBMCs or a T cell subset sorted from them (not recorded which). These TCRs come from an adult woman who had mild COVID-19 (a few samples of this study predate the infection). Cell type and time point are not known.

Of note for this clonotype: One end of the junction fails to match germline, which may point to a read error. J is TRBJ2-1 and V is TRBV7-7; the D is unclear. This CDR3 has 14 amino acids. CDR1 SSHAT and CDR2 FNYEAQ come from the germline V gene (reference sequence). CDR3 loop: CASSLDSSYNEQFF. The CDR3 nucleotides are TGTGCTAGCAGCTTAGACTCCTCCTACAATGAGCAGTTCTTC.

In this sample, this clonotype turned up a few times. The J gene is TRBJ2-3, the V gene TRBV2; 8 nucleotides line up with TRBD2. The CDR3 has 15 residues. V gave up 8 bases and J gave up 0 bases; unmatched junction bases: 7. Germline V gene lookup returns CDR1 SNHLY and CDR2 FYNNEI. The CDR3 nucleotides read TGTGCCAGCGTCAAACTAGCGGTTAGCACAGATACGCAGTATTTT. Encoded protein: CASVKLAVSTDTQYF.

CDR3 DNA: TGTGCCAGCAGTTCCAGGGCAGGCCACTATGGCTACACCTTC. Translating it yields CASSSRAGHYGYTF. This chain links TRBV27 with TRBJ1-2; weak D call: TRBD1 (5 bases). V was cut by 4 bases and J by 3 bases, with 12 bases left in between. The germline gives CDR1 MNHEY, CDR2 SMNVEV (reference sequence). This CDR3 has 14 residues.

This clonotype was detected a few times. V and J are TRBV30 and TRBJ1-1; TRBD1 matches at 9 bases. In germline, CDR1 is GTSNPN, CDR2 SVGIG (reference sequence). CDR3 length: 14 residues. Unmatched junction bases numbered 5, after V lost 1 base and J lost 5 bases. The CDR3 region has the DNA TGTGCCTGGAGTGGGGACAGGGCGGGGACTGAAGCTTTCTTT. Its protein is CAWSGDRAGTEAFF.

Many counts were recorded for this clonotype. The J gene is TRBJ2-7, the V gene TRBV3-1; D remains ambiguous. V shed 0 bases and J shed 2 bases, with 5 bases lying between them. CDR3 length: 13 amino acids. Germline assignment: CDR1 LGHDT and CDR2 YNNKEL (reference sequence). The CDR3 sequence is CASSQDRAYEQYF. CDR3 bases: TGTGCCAGCAGCCAAGACAGAGCCTACGAGCAGTACTTC.

This clonotype appeared once. The V and J genes are TRBV6-2 or TRBV6-3 and TRBJ2-5; D call uncertain. CDR1 is MNHEY, CDR2 SVGEGT, per germline. V shed 2 bases and J shed 5 bases, with 6 bases lying between them. The CDR3 has 12 residues. The CDR3 nucleotides are TGTGCCAGCAGTTACAATGCCGAGACCCAGTACTTC. Protein product: CASSYNAETQYF.

This clonotype was recorded only once. The chain joins TRBV5-6 to TRBJ1-1; a weak D match, TRBD1 (5 bases). The CDR3 is 12 residues long. Trimming pared 4 bases from V and 3 bases from J, leaving 7 bases between. Germline V lookup: CDR1 SGHDT, CDR2 YYEEEE. CDR3 sequence reads: CASSGTHTEAFF. The CDR3 DNA follows: TGTGCCAGCAGCGGGACCCACACTGAAGCTTTCTTT.

The sample holds a few counts of this clonotype. The rearrangement links TRBV6-2 or TRBV6-3 to TRBJ2-2; 9 nucleotides agree with TRBD1. The junction had 7 bases not matched to a gene; V was cut back by 7 bases and J by 7 bases. The CDR3 runs to 14 residues. Looked up from germline, CDR1 is MNHEY and CDR2 is SVGEGT. CDR3 protein: CASIRDRVGGELFF. The CDR3 bases are TGTGCCAGCATTAGGGACAGGGTCGGCGGGGAGCTGTTTTTT.

This clonotype was seen more than once but under ten times. The chain carries TRBV7-3 and TRBJ2-1, with TRBD2 identical over 10 bases. This CDR3 contains 15 residues. Germline V gene data show CDR1 as SGHTA and CDR2 as FQGTGA. V was clipped by 4 bases and J by 4 bases; unmatched bases: 4. Here the CDR3 reads CASSSLAGGYNEQFF. DNA of the CDR3: TGTGCCAGCAGCTCGTTAGCGGGGGGTTACAATGAGCAGTTCTTC. Full variable domain (rest looked up from reference TRBV7-3 and TRBJ2-1): GAGVSQTPSNKVTEKGKYVELRCDPISGHTALYWYRQSLGQGPEFLIYFQGTGAADDSGLPNDRFFAVRPEGSVSTLKIQRTERGDSAVYLCASSSLAGGYNEQFFGPGTRLTVL.

The chain employs TRBV29-1 and TRBJ2-7, with a tentative D call TRBD1 (6 bases). The germline V gene encodes CDR1 SQVTM and CDR2 ANQGSEA. V was clipped by 1 base and J by 6 bases, with 13 bases between them. This CDR3 comprises 13 residues. The CDR3 reads CSVEGPWGREQYF. The CDR3 DNA reads TGCAGCGTTGAAGGACCGTGGGGGCGCGAGCAGTACTTC.

The genes are TRBV6-6 and TRBJ2-2; D gene ambiguous. There are 13 residues in the CDR3. Germline V lookup: CDR1 MNHNY, CDR2 SVGAGI (reference sequence). Trimming took off 2 bases at V and 2 bases at J, with 3 bases between the two ends. The CDR3 is CASSYANTGELFF. The CDR3 region has the DNA TGTGCCAGCAGTTACGCTAACACCGGGGAGCTGTTTTTT.

The CDR3 loop is CATSRDLGQQETQYF. The CDR3 DNA follows: TGTGCCACCAGCAGAGACTTGGGACAGCAAGAGACCCAGTACTTC. The J gene is TRBJ2-5, the V gene TRBV15; 7 positions match TRBD1. In germline, CDR1 is LNHNV, CDR2 YYDKDF (reference sequence). The CDR3 covers 15 residues. The V segment lost 0 bases and the J segment 2 bases; nucleotides outside the gene matches: 3.

This clonotype came up a few times. The J gene is TRBJ2-3, the V gene TRBV7-9; perhaps TRBD1 as D (6 bases). The CDR3 is 18 residues long. Germline values: CDR1 SEHNR, CDR2 FQNEAQ (reference sequence). Trimming took off 6 bases at V and 4 bases at J, with 26 bases between the two ends. The CDR3 DNA reads as TGTGCCAGCAGTCCACCAGTCGGGCAGGGGCGGACTGCAGATACGCAGTATTTT. Translation gives CASSPPVGQGRTADTQYF.

The chain has TRBV5-1 and TRBJ2-5, with 10 bases identical to TRBD2. The junction had 6 bases not matched to a gene; V was cut back by 2 bases and J by 5 bases. The CDR3 is 15 residues long. The germline V gene encodes CDR1 SGHRS and CDR2 YFSETQ. The CDR3 reads CASSFLAGDGETQYF. In nucleotides, the CDR3 is TGCGCCAGCAGCTTCCTAGCGGGGGACGGGGAGACCCAGTACTTC. The full variable domain, its missing parts supplied by reference TRBV5-1 and TRBJ2-5, is KAGVTQTPRYLIKTRGQQVTLSCSPISGHRSVSWYQQTPGQGLQFLFEYFSETQRNKGNFPGRFSGRQFSNSRSEMNVSTLELGDSALYLCASSFLAGDGETQYFGPGTRLLVL.

There are a few counts of this clonotype. Written as DNA, the CDR3 is TGTGCCAGCAGTCGGGACTTTAGCTCCTACAATGAGCAGTTCTTC. This sequence encodes CASSRDFSSYNEQFF. V is TRBV27 and J is TRBJ2-1, with D possibly matching TRBD2 (6 bases). Germline V lookup: CDR1 MNHEY, CDR2 SMNVEV (reference sequence). Trimming took off 5 bases at V and 0 bases at J, with 11 bases between the two ends. The CDR3 is 15 amino acids.

This clonotype was seen a few times. CDR3 DNA: TGTGCCAGCACCCTAGCGGGGGGGCCAGAAGATACGCAGTATTTT. Translation: CASTLAGGPEDTQYF. The chain links TRBV7-3 to TRBJ2-3; the match to TRBD2 covers 12 bases. This CDR3 comprises 15 residues. The ends lost 7 bases at V and 5 bases at J; junction bases unmatched: 7. Germline values: CDR1 SGHTA, CDR2 FQGTGA.

The chain links TRBV20-1 to TRBJ1-2, with a possible D match to TRBD1 (5 bases). In germline, CDR1 is DFQATT, CDR2 SNEGSKA (reference sequence). Trimming left V 6 bases short and J 7 bases short, with 15 bases between. CDR3 length: 12 residues. The CDR3 sequence is CSAAQEGSGYTF. In DNA form, the CDR3 reads TGCAGTGCAGCACAGGAGGGGAGTGGCTACACCTTC.

This chain links TRBV4-3 with TRBJ2-7, with D perhaps matching TRBD1 (7 bases). The germline V and J ends were trimmed by 2 bases and 1 base, with 12 bases remaining between them. The CDR3 consists of 15 residues. Germline V lookup: CDR1 LGHNA, CDR2 YSLEER. The CDR3 sequence: CASSQSRDRSYEQYF. DNA for the CDR3: TGCGCCAGCAGCCAATCGCGGGACAGATCCTACGAGCAGTACTTC.

The chain employs TRBV2 and TRBJ2-2, with a possible D match to TRBD2 (6 bases). CDR1 is SNHLY, CDR2 FYNNEI, per germline. Trimming shortened V by 4 bases and J by 3 bases, and 21 bases separated the two germline ends. The CDR3 is 18 amino acids. The CDR3 here is CASSGRGTGPRDTGELFF. DNA for the CDR3: TGTGCCAGCAGTGGGCGGGGAACAGGACCGAGGGACACCGGGGAGCTGTTTTTT. Full variable domain (remainder filled in from reference TRBV2 and TRBJ2-2): EPEVTQTPSHQVTQMGQEVILRCVPISNHLYFYWYRQILGQKVEFLVSFYNNEISEKSEIFDDQFSVERPDGSNFTLKIRSTKLEDSAMYFCASSGRGTGPRDTGELFFGEGSRLTVL.

The chain joins TRBV4-1 to TRBJ2-3; the D gene is possibly TRBD2 (6 bases). The CDR3 totals 14 residues. V was clipped by 5 bases and J by 1 base, with 10 bases between them. Germline V CDR1 and CDR2: MGHRA, YSYEKL. The CDR3 DNA reads TGCGCCAGCAGCGCTAGCGCCCGCACAGATACGCAGTATTTT. Protein sequence: CASSASARTDTQYF.

V and J are TRBV20-1 and TRBJ1-1; D uncertain. The CDR3 covers 15 residues. Trimming stripped 6 bases from V and 2 bases from J, with 19 bases between. The germline V gene encodes CDR1 DFQATT and CDR2 SNEGSKA (reference sequence). CDR3 DNA sequence: TGCAGTGCCCCAGACTTTAGGTGGTCCAACACTGAAGCTTTCTTT. It codes for CSAPDFRWSNTEAFF.